This record looks at one TCR beta chain sequence and its context. Its antigen target is currently unknown. No base quality information exists; no much larger clone differs at one position. Without any cell sorting, total RNA and DNA were co-extracted from roughly 20-30 mg of bulk tissue using the AllPrep DNA/RNA mini kit. Between late 2015 and 2016, a handful of patients in China with histopathologically diagnosed primary liver carcinoma had surgical resection. Chronic HBV infection was present in the patients, and the patients were treatment-naive at sampling. Five spatially separated regions were sampled per tumor: superior, inferior, left-lateral and right-lateral poles, plus the tumor centre. More than 75% viable tumor cells were found by histology in every tumor sample. Fresh tumor and adjacent tissue pieces were bisected, with one half stored in RNAlater at -80 degrees C and the other half sent for histology.

This specimen belongs to a study of tumor-infiltrating lymphocytes in primary liver carcinoma (dated by TCRdb to between 2016 and 2019). Regarding the study in general: Hepatocellular carcinoma (four) or combined HCC and intrahepatic cholangiocarcinoma (one) was present in the five patients, who were three men and two women aged 30 to 69 years. Repertoires from technical replicates were highly reproducible, with mean shared-clone rates about 0.86 and correlation coefficients above 0.98. The five patients had tumors staged T1-T3 N0M0, with maximum diameters ranging from roughly 4.2 to 11 cm. Roughly 3.5 to 7.5 million productive TCRbeta reads were obtained per sample, and no significant difference in read depth was found between tissue types. To link TCRbeta repertoire diversity with the local molecular phenotype, the roughly 23 tumor region samples were profiled using Agilent mRNA microarrays. Across five regions of each liver tumor, along with adjacent normal tissue and blood, the study brought together TCRbeta repertoire sequencing, expression microarrays and whole-exome sequencing. A total of roughly 35 specimens from 5 patients underwent TCRbeta repertoire sequencing, comprising 25 or so tumor regions, 5 adjacent noncancerous liver tissues and 5 peripheral blood samples. Broader findings and caveats from the paper: Only about 8-25% of top clones were found in all five regions of a tumor, suggesting spatial heterogeneity of tumor-infiltrating T cells. The top 250 clones made up a significantly larger repertoire fraction in tumors than in blood (p = 0.039). With just five patients in the study, the authors point out that the findings should be validated in a larger study. Comparison of CD4+ and CD8+ T cell repertoires was precluded by the use of bulk unsorted samples. Because sequencing covered only the TCR beta chain and unpaired alpha chains were not captured, true repertoire diversity is likely underestimated. Consistent with antigen-driven expansion, pairs of tumor regions showed higher repertoire overlap (mean about 36%) than either tumor-adjacent pairs (approximately 17%) or tumor-blood pairs (approximately 15%).

TCRbeta-specific cDNA was reverse-transcribed from around 500 ng total RNA using a constant-region primer and ProtoScript II reverse transcriptase. Construction of the TCRbeta libraries relied on three nested rounds of multiplex PCR, following a slightly modified ARM-PCR procedure. Multiplex TRBV1-TRBV30 forward primers and a Cbeta reverse primer were used in the first two PCR rounds, each of which was run for 10 cycles. Sample barcodes and Illumina adapters were added in a final 25-cycle PCR with Deep VentR polymerase. Before sequencing, amplicons of 200-500 bp were purified from gel using a QIAquick gel extraction kit. The TCRbeta amplicons were sequenced with 250-bp paired-end reads on an Illumina HiSeq 2500. As for the original processing: To recover full CDR3 sequences, reads were quality-trimmed using Trimmomatic v0.33 and paired reads were then merged using FLASH v1.2.11. MiGEC v1.2.1b assigned V, D and J germline segments to the rearranged TCRbeta sequences. Clonotype statistics and Shannon-Wiener diversity indices were calculated with VDJtools v1.0.0. To cut down on sampling bias, every analysis after diversity analysis relied on just the 250 most abundant clonotypes from each sample. TCRdb ran its own pipeline on the public reads, namely fastp trimming at Q25 and MiXCR clone calling, and kept in-frame beta chains. Rows merge per CDR3 protein into single entries with the most common DNA and genes. In this record, the V and J calls reflect TCRdb's handling and not the investigators' own analysis. The sample table records some 20,000 distinct CDR3 sequences; 79% of these occur just once. Clones ranked in the top ten supply over 30% of the sample.

V is trimmed back by 7 bases and J by 0 bases, and the junction contains 2 bases that no gene match accounts for. CDR1 SQVTM and CDR2 ANQGSEA are derived from the germline V gene. The cysteine opens and the phenylalanine closes a CDR3 of 12 amino acids. The read is trimmed to its CDR3 DNA, 36 bases read in frame from base 1. Sequenced material: liver tumor tissue from sampling region 4. In light of the paper, this sample's cell subset or site label describes: tumor region T4, right-lateral pole. This chain is built from TRBV29-1 and TRBJ1-1; TRBD1 aligns with 7 central bases. The TCR originated in a woman under 40 with primary liver carcinoma and hepatitis B virus infection. The CDR3 here reads CSAGQLNTEAFF. The nucleotides read TGCAGCGCGGGACAGTTGAACACTGAAGCTTTCTTT.